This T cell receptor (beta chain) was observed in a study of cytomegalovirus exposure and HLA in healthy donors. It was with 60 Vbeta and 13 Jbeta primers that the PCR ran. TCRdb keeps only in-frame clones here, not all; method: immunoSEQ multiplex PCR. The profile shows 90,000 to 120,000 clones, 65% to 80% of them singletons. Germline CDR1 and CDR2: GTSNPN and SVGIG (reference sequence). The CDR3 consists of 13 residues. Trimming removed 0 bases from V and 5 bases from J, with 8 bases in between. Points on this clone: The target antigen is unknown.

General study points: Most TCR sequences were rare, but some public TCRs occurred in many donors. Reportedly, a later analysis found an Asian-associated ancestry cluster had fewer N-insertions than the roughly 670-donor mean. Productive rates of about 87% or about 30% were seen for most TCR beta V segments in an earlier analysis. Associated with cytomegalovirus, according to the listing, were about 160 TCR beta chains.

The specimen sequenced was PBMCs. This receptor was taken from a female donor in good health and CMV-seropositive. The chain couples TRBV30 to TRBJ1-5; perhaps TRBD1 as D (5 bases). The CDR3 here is CAWSVGGDQPQHF. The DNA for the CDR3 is TGTGCCTGGAGTGTGGGGGGGGATCAGCCCCAGCATTTT.